The clone carrying this TCR beta chain was observed a handful of times. Its antigen remains unidentified. The data belong to a study of PD-L1 blockade in urothelial cancer. The overall study: Individuals in the cohort had been given 0 to 3 earlier chemotherapy regimens. Study-wide results and caveats: More expansion of tumor-associated blood clones, seen at 3 weeks, marked durable-benefit patients.

Germline values: CDR1 MGHRA, CDR2 YSYEKL. The CDR3 consists of 13 residues. The V end was cut by 4 bases, the J end by 5 bases, with 11 bases between. The repertoire was sequenced with immunoSEQ multiplex PCR; TCRdb's copy has only in-frame clones and lacks some. Among 38,000 or so clones listed, 83% were seen once. All patients handed over anywhere from 1 to 8 samples, pretreatment and on-treatment. This sample comprised PBMCs, obtained around atezolizumab (anti-PD-L1) treatment. The clonotype originates from a man aged 55-75 years with urothelial cancer. The chain has TRBV4-1 and TRBJ1-1; TRBD1 might be the D (6 bases). This CDR3 is CASSRGQSTEAFF. In nucleotides, the CDR3 is TGCGCCAGCAGCCGGGGACAAAGTACTGAAGCTTTCTTT.